The 31 T cell receptor beta chains below come from one sample, sequenced in a study of T-cell reconstitution after alpha-beta-depleted transplantation in children. Unique molecular identifiers were built into the TCRbeta library. TCRdb analysed the PCR reads with MiXCR anew, one entry per CDR3 protein. The data hold roughly 200,000 distinct CDR3 sequences, with under 13% observed a single time. The sequences come from PBMCs, collected before TCRalphabeta/CD19-depleted stem cell transplant. These receptors were obtained from a child under two years old with acute myeloid leukemia, due to receive a stem cell transplant.

This clonotype was counted many times. The V and J genes are TRBV28 and TRBJ2-5, with 12 bases identical to TRBD2. This CDR3 comprises 14 residues. Trimming cost V 7 bases and J 3 bases; bases outside gene matches: 3. From germline, CDR1 is MDHEN and CDR2 SYDVKM. As DNA, the CDR3 is TGTGCCAGCACCCGACTAGCGGGAGAAGAGACCCAGTACTTC. It codes for CASTRLAGEETQYF.

This clonotype was found many times. The rearrangement links TRBV20-1 to TRBJ2-1; D may be TRBD2 (6 bases). Germline values: CDR1 DFQATT, CDR2 SNEGSKA (reference sequence). V was trimmed by 3 bases and J by 8 bases, leaving 11 bases between them. The CDR3 extends over 12 amino acids. For the CDR3, the DNA is TGCAGTGCTAGGTCGGAGGGTCATGAGCAGTTCTTC. Translation: CSARSEGHEQFF.

This clonotype was found a few times. This sequence joins TRBV7-6 and TRBJ1-2, with 9 bases matching TRBD1. Germline values: CDR1 SGHVS, CDR2 FNYEAQ. The CDR3 spans 16 residues. V was clipped by 4 bases and J by 0 bases; unmatched bases: 6. CDR3 coding DNA: TGTGCCAGCAGCTCCGACAGGGGGATTGCTAACTATGGCTACACCTTC. Encoded protein: CASSSDRGIANYGYTF.

This clonotype is a singleton in its sample. This may come from a read error, since a much larger clone is one base off. The CDR3 nucleotides read TGTGCCAGCAGCAAAATCGCAGGGGGCTTTGGCTACACCTTC. Translated, it gives CASSKIAGGFGYTF. This chain uses TRBV21-1 with TRBJ1-2; the DNA was not used to check the table's D call, TRBD1. TRBV21-1 constitutes a pseudogene. The CDR3 has 14 amino acids.

The gene calls are TRBV7-9 and TRBJ2-1; 10 bases agree with TRBD2. The ends lost 1 base at V and 8 bases at J; junction bases unmatched: 11. The CDR3 is 17 residues long. Germline V gene sequence: CDR1 SEHNR, CDR2 FQNEAQ (reference sequence). The CDR3 region has the DNA TGTGCCAGCAGCTTAGTTTCTAGCGGGAGAGTTGACGATGAGCAGTTCTTC. Amino acid sequence: CASSLVSSGRVDDEQFF.

This clonotype was detected many times. The chain employs TRBV3-1 and TRBJ2-1; D unresolved. Germline CDR1 LGHDT, CDR2 YNNKEL (reference sequence). Trimming shortened V by 1 base and J by 0 bases, and 7 bases separated the two germline ends. The CDR3 runs to 15 residues. CDR3 loop: CASSQVLSSYNEQFF. The CDR3 coding sequence is TGTGCCAGCAGCCAAGTCCTAAGCTCCTACAATGAGCAGTTCTTC.

This clonotype was seen repeatedly, ten times or more. V is TRBV28 and J is TRBJ2-1; D not certain. The CDR3 is 14 amino acids. V dropped 3 bases and J dropped 6 bases, with 12 bases sitting between them. Germline CDR1 is MDHEN and CDR2 is SYDVKM. In nucleotides, the CDR3 is TGTGCCAGCAGTTTTGGGCCGGCCTCCAATGAGCAGTTCTTC. This encodes CASSFGPASNEQFF.

V and J are TRBV7-9 and TRBJ1-1; tentative D call: TRBD1 (5 bases). Trimming removed 3 bases at V and 4 bases at J, with 18 bases between. CDR3 length: 16 amino acids. Germline values: CDR1 SEHNR, CDR2 FQNEAQ (reference sequence). CDR3 nucleotides: TGTGCCAGCAGCTTCACACGAATCAGGGAAGGCACTGAAGCTTTCTTT. This codes for CASSFTRIREGTEAFF.

Concerning this clonotype: A much larger clonotype is one base distant, so this may be a read error. This rearrangement joins TRBV18 to TRBJ2-7; a weak D match, TRBD1 (6 bases). Trimming left V 4 bases short and J 5 bases short, with 15 bases between. The germline V gene encodes CDR1 KGHSH and CDR2 LQKENI. CDR3 length equals 14 residues. CDR3 in amino acids: CASSLNRDLHEQYF. The CDR3 bases are TGTGCCAGCTCACTAAACAGGGATTTACACGAGCAGTACTTC.

This clonotype was seen many times. This sequence joins TRBV27 and TRBJ1-2, with TRBD1 matching over 9 bases. The V and J ends lost 6 bases and 8 bases, in that order; junction bases with no gene match: 10. The CDR3 extends over 14 amino acids. CDR1 and CDR2 from the germline V gene are MNHEY and SMNVEV (reference sequence). The CDR3 is CASSRTGTGKGYTF. The CDR3 region has the DNA TGTGCCAGCAGCCGCACCGGGACAGGGAAAGGCTACACCTTC.

This clonotype was counted ten times or more. The V gene is TRBV12-3 or TRBV12-4, the J gene TRBJ1-6, with D maybe TRBD1 (5 bases). V lost 3 bases and J 8 bases, leaving 11 bases between the germline ends. The CDR3 runs to 14 residues. CDR3 sequence (DNA): TGTGCCAGCAGTTTGGGGCGAACCTATTCACCCCTCCACTTT. Encoded protein: CASSLGRTYSPLHF.

The table lists this clonotype with a count of one. A much larger clone is a single base away; this may be a read error. The genes are TRBV3-1 and TRBJ2-3; D remains ambiguous. In germline, CDR1 is LGHDT, CDR2 YNNKEL (reference sequence). The CDR3 covers 15 residues. The CDR3 DNA is TGTGCCAGCTGCCAAGAAGGTCCGAACACAGATACGCAGTATTTT. Protein sequence: CASCQEGPNTDTQYF.

This clonotype showed up many times. The chain recombines TRBV7-9 with TRBJ2-3; unclear D gene. Trimming left V 5 bases short and J 4 bases short, with 16 bases between. The germline V gene has CDR1 SEHNR and CDR2 FQNEAQ (reference sequence). The CDR3 length is 15 residues. The CDR3: CASSPGVRMADTQYF. The CDR3 coding sequence is TGTGCCAGCAGCCCCGGCGTAAGAATGGCAGATACGCAGTATTTT.

This clonotype has at least ten counts. V usage is TRBV28 and J usage is TRBJ1-4; D ambiguous. CDR1 is MDHEN and CDR2 is SYDVKM in the germline V gene. This CDR3 spans 15 amino acids. V shed 4 bases and J shed 4 bases, with 13 bases lying between them. The CDR3 DNA reads TGTGCCAGCAGTTCCTATTTGCCCATTAATGAAAAACTGTTTTTT. This sequence encodes CASSSYLPINEKLFF. Full variable domain (remainder filled in from reference TRBV28 and TRBJ1-4): DVKVTQSSRYLVKRTGEKVFLECVQDMDHENMFWYRQDPGLGLRLIYFSYDVKMKEKGDIPEGYSVSREKKERFSLILESASTNQTSMYLCASSSYLPINEKLFFGSGTQLSVL.

This clonotype was detected only a few times. The V gene is TRBV19, the J gene TRBJ2-5, with TRBD2 as a possible D gene (7 bases). Trimming removed 3 bases at V and 2 bases at J, with 22 bases between. This CDR3 comprises 18 residues. Per the germline V gene, CDR1 is LNHDA and CDR2 is SQIVND (reference sequence). DNA for the CDR3: TGTGCCAGTAGTATTAGGGGAGAGGGGGGGGCAAGGCAAGAGACCCAGTACTTC. This codes for CASSIRGEGGARQETQYF.

This clonotype has only a few counts. The chain carries TRBV5-6 and TRBJ2-3, with a tentative D call TRBD2 (7 bases). There are 16 residues in the CDR3. Germline values: CDR1 SGHDT, CDR2 YYEEEE. Trimming pared 3 bases from V and 5 bases from J, leaving 19 bases between. Here the CDR3 reads CASSSPRGGLRDTQYF. The CDR3 nucleotides are TGTGCCAGCAGCTCTCCAAGGGGGGGGCTGAGAGATACGCAGTATTTT.

With respect to this clonotype: A read error may explain this, as a much larger clone is one base away. The CDR3 here is CAGSRDPSSYNEQFF. The CDR3 DNA follows: TGTGCCGGCAGCAGAGACCCCAGCTCCTACAATGAGCAGTTCTTC. The gene calls are TRBV21-1 and TRBJ2-1. TRBV21-1 counts as a pseudogene. The CDR3 is 15 amino acids.

This clonotype was recorded at least ten times. The J gene is TRBJ1-5, the V gene TRBV28; D unresolved. Germline CDR1 MDHEN, CDR2 SYDVKM. Trimming took 5 bases from V and 4 from J, leaving 9 bases between them. This CDR3 region has 13 residues. CDR3 bases: TGTGCCAGCAGTAACCTGGGTAATCAGCCCCAGCATTTT. This codes for CASSNLGNQPQHF.

The gene calls are TRBV3-1 and TRBJ2-5, with 13 bases lining up with TRBD2. The germline CDR1 and CDR2 sequences are LGHDT and YNNKEL (reference sequence). Losses at the gene ends were 8 bases for V and 5 bases for J; bases not matched to a gene: 8. This CDR3 has 15 amino acids. In DNA form, the CDR3 reads TGTGCCAGCTGCCCCAGACTAGCGGGAGGCGAGACCCAGTACTTC. This sequence encodes CASCPRLAGGETQYF.

This clonotype was seen at least ten times. V and J are TRBV27 and TRBJ2-7, with 9 nucleotides matching TRBD2. CDR1 MNHEY and CDR2 SMNVEV come from the germline V gene (reference sequence). The junction had 6 bases not matched to a gene; V was cut back by 6 bases and J by 3 bases. This CDR3 region has 14 residues. The CDR3 reads CASRNSGRGYEQYF. CDR3 nucleotide sequence: TGTGCCAGCAGAAATAGCGGGAGAGGCTACGAGCAGTACTTC.

This clonotype showed up many times. The chain recombines TRBV5-1 with TRBJ2-3; 8 bases match TRBD1. With V trimmed by 4 bases and J by 8 bases, 12 bases remained unmatched. The germline V gene has CDR1 SGHRS and CDR2 YFSETQ. The CDR3 covers 15 residues. DNA of the CDR3: TGCGCCAGCAGCGAGAGGACAGGGATTTTAGGTACGCAGTATTTT. This sequence encodes CASSERTGILGTQYF.

With respect to this clonotype: Being one base from a much bigger clone, this may be a read error. The chain links TRBV19 to TRBJ2-5; D perhaps matches TRBD1 (5 bases). The CDR3 has 14 residues. CDR1 is LNHDA, CDR2 SQIVND, per germline (reference sequence). V dropped 1 base and J dropped 1 base, with 7 bases sitting between them. CDR3 region: CASSIGQPQETQYF. CDR3 bases: TGTGCCAGTAGTATAGGACAGCCCCAAGAGACCCAGTACTTC.

In its sample, this clonotype was seen many times. V gene TRBV19 combines with J gene TRBJ1-1, with 7 positions matching TRBD1. V was pared by 5 bases and J by 0 bases, with 3 bases of the junction left unmatched. CDR3 length: 14 residues. CDR1 is LNHDA and CDR2 is SQIVND in the germline V gene (reference sequence). CDR3 sequence (DNA): TGTGCCAGTAGTGCGGGACAGATGAACACTGAAGCTTTCTTT. Translating gives CASSAGQMNTEAFF.

This clonotype was seen ten or more times. The chain combines TRBV27 with TRBJ1-1, with D unclear. This CDR3 has 12 residues. Looked up from germline, CDR1 is MNHEY and CDR2 is SMNVEV (reference sequence). Trimming pared 8 bases from V and 4 bases from J, leaving 11 bases between. The CDR3 region has the DNA TGTGCCAGCGGGAGGGAGTTCACTGAAGCTTTCTTT. This translates into CASGREFTEAFF.

This clonotype was detected ten times or more. This chain joins TRBV9 and TRBJ1-2, with TRBD1 matching 8 bases. Germline loops: CDR1 SGDLS, CDR2 YYNGEE. Trimming removed 0 bases from V and 8 bases from J; junction bases left unmatched: 3. The CDR3 sequence is 13 residues long. CDR3: CASSVAGGKGYTF. CDR3 sequence (DNA): TGTGCCAGCAGCGTAGCAGGGGGCAAGGGCTACACCTTC.

The rearrangement links TRBV7-9 to TRBJ2-7; 8 positions agree with TRBD1. In germline, CDR1 is SEHNR, CDR2 FQNEAQ (reference sequence). The CDR3 totals 15 residues. J was trimmed by 3 bases and V by 5 bases; bases with no gene match: 9. CDR3 sequence: CASSPGDRPFYEQYF. The CDR3, as DNA: TGTGCCAGCAGCCCCGGGGACAGGCCTTTCTACGAGCAGTACTTC.

The chain joins TRBV29-1 to TRBJ1-1, with TRBD1 as a possible D gene (6 bases). The CDR3 has 13 amino acids. V was clipped by 8 bases and J by 2 bases, with 15 bases between them. Germline V gene lookup returns CDR1 SQVTM and CDR2 ANQGSEA. The CDR3 reads CSIVRGLNTEAFF. DNA of the CDR3: TGCAGCATCGTCCGGGGGCTCAACACTGAAGCTTTCTTT.

This clonotype occurred many times. The gene calls are TRBV28 and TRBJ1-2; TRBD1 is a possible D gene (5 bases). Trimming left V 2 bases short and J 6 bases short, with 19 bases between. In germline, CDR1 is MDHEN, CDR2 SYDVKM. This CDR3 contains 16 residues. CDR3 sequence (DNA): TGTGCCAGCAGTTTAGCGGACCCCGGGACGGCTGATGGCTACACCTTC. As protein: CASSLADPGTADGYTF.

This clonotype was seen many times. The chain is built from TRBV19 and TRBJ1-1; TRBD1 aligns across 9 bases. Germline V gives CDR1 LNHDA, CDR2 SQIVND (reference sequence). The V gene end was trimmed by 4 bases and the J gene end by 4 bases; junction bases not matched to a gene: 4. The CDR3 spans 14 residues. CDR3: CASSNWTGATEAFF. As DNA, the CDR3 is TGTGCCAGTAGTAACTGGACAGGGGCCACTGAAGCTTTCTTT.

The chain has TRBV2 and TRBJ2-6; 9 nucleotides agree with TRBD2. The CDR3 extends over 19 amino acids. The junction had 8 bases not matched to a gene; V was cut back by 0 bases and J by 2 bases. Germline CDR1 SNHLY, CDR2 FYNNEI. The CDR3, as DNA: TGTGCCAGCAGTGAAGCTGGGCAGGCGGGAGGGCCTGGGGCCAACGTCCTGACTTTC. Its translation is CASSEAGQAGGPGANVLTF.

This clonotype was picked up many times. CDR3 sequence (DNA): TGTGCCAGCAGTGAAGACAGGGGCGGTGAGCAGTTCTTC. It encodes CASSEDRGGEQFF. This chain links TRBV2 with TRBJ2-1, with 7 nucleotides matching TRBD1. The CDR3 runs 13 residues. Germline V gene sequence: CDR1 SNHLY, CDR2 FYNNEI. J lost 9 bases, V lost 1 base, and 3 bases had no gene match.